A selection of T cell receptor beta chains follows, all from one sample in a study of blood T cell repertoires in COVID-19. Libraries were prepared by immunoSEQ multiplex PCR; TCRdb keeps only in-frame clonotypes and omits some of them. Found here are 50,000 or so clones, more than 90% of them singletons; the top ten hold about 8.9%. Sequencing input: peripheral blood. Receptor source: a woman aged 80 or over with acute or convalescent COVID-19. Both conserved end residues are part of each CDR3. D genes are given only for firm matches. A row's size may be missing; if present it is once, few, many or a size class.

D: .
V: TRBV24-1
J: TRBJ1-1
size: .
DNA: TGTGCCACCAGCGTCCACAGGGTGGTGAACACTGAAGCTTTCTTT
CDR3: CATSVHRVVNTEAFF

D: .
V: TRBV24-1
J: TRBJ1-1
size: .
DNA: TGTGCCACCAGGGACAGAATGAACACTGAAGCTTTCTTT
CDR3: CATRDRMNTEAFF

D: .
V: TRBV29-1
J: TRBJ2-1
size: once
DNA: TGCAGCTCCTCCTGGGGCGGGATCGGGGAGCAGTTCTTC
CDR3: CSSSWGGIGEQFF

D: TRBD1
V: TRBV2
J: TRBJ1-5
size: .
DNA: TGTGCCAGCTTCCGGGACAGGGGTAGCAATCAGCCCCAGCATTTT
CDR3: CASFRDRGSNQPQHF

D: .
V: TRBV7-2
J: TRBJ1-2
size: .
DNA: TGTGCCAGCAGTTCTATCCTGCAGAATGGGGCCTATGGCTACACCTTC
CDR3: CASSSILQNGAYGYTF

D: TRBD1
V: TRBV7-2
J: TRBJ1-1
size: .
DNA: TGTGCCAGCAGCTTTTGGACAGGGGGGAACACTGAAGCTTTCTTT
CDR3: CASSFWTGGNTEAFF

D: .
V: TRBV7-9
J: TRBJ1-6
size: .
DNA: TGTGCCAGCAGCTTAGCCGAGGATTCACCCCTCCACTTT
CDR3: CASSLAEDSPLHF

D: .
V: TRBV5-1
J: TRBJ2-2
size: .
DNA: TGCGCCAGCAGCCTCCCCGGGGGCACCGGGGAGCTGTTTTTT
CDR3: CASSLPGGTGELFF

D: TRBD1
V: TRBV7-3
J: TRBJ2-7
size: .
DNA: TGTGCCAGCAGCTTGACCGGGACAGGAAGCTACGAGCAGTACTTC
CDR3: CASSLTGTGSYEQYF

D: TRBD1
V: TRBV6-2/TRBV6-3
J: TRBJ1-5
size: .
DNA: TGTGCCAGCAGTTCCCAGGGACAGAATAGCAATCAGCCCCAGCATTTT
CDR3: CASSSQGQNSNQPQHF

D: TRBD2
V: TRBV7-9
J: TRBJ2-7
size: .
DNA: TGTGCCAGCAGCCCTCGGACTAGCGGGACCTACGAGCAGTACTTC
CDR3: CASSPRTSGTYEQYF

D: .
V: TRBV13
J: TRBJ2-1
size: .
DNA: TGTGCCAGCAGCTTACCTCGGGACTCCCTACTCAATGAGCAGTTCTTC
CDR3: CASSLPRDSLLNEQFF

D: TRBD1
V: TRBV7-9
J: TRBJ1-2
size: .
DNA: TGTGCCAGCAGCGTAGACAGGGGGCCGCAGTCTAACTATGGCTACACCTTC
CDR3: CASSVDRGPQSNYGYTF

D: .
V: TRBV4-3
J: TRBJ1-2
size: .
DNA: TGCGCCAGCAGCCAACTTCAAGGGGCAGACTATGGCTACACCTTC
CDR3: CASSQLQGADYGYTF

D: TRBD2
V: TRBV30
J: TRBJ2-1
size: .
DNA: TGTGCCTGGAGTATCGGGGGGGAGCAGTTCTTC
CDR3: CAWSIGGEQFF

D: .
V: TRBV19
J: TRBJ2-5
size: .
DNA: TGTGCCAGTAGTATGGGGGCCCGCGGGCAAGAGACCCAGTACTTC
CDR3: CASSMGARGQETQYF

D: .
V: TRBV9
J: TRBJ1-1
size: .
DNA: TGTGCCAGCAGCGCCTCTGGAGGGCTGGTGAACACTGAAGCTTTCTTT
CDR3: CASSASGGLVNTEAFF

D: TRBD2
V: TRBV7-9
J: TRBJ2-1
size: .
DNA: TGTGCCAGCAGCTTAATGGGCTCGAGACTAGCGGGAGTTGATGAGCAGTTCTTC
CDR3: CASSLMGSRLAGVDEQFF

D: .
V: TRBV7-6
J: TRBJ1-4
size: .
DNA: TGTGCCAGCAGCCGACAGGTCTCTAATGAAAAACTGTTTTTT
CDR3: CASSRQVSNEKLFF

D: .
V: TRBV2
J: TRBJ1-4
size: .
DNA: TGTGCCACCGGGGGGGGGAATGAAAAACTGTTTTTT
CDR3: CATGGGNEKLFF

D: .
V: TRBV18
J: TRBJ2-7
size: .
DNA: TGTGCCAGCTCACCACCGACAGGCCCGTGGTACTTC
CDR3: CASSPPTGPWYF

D: TRBD2
V: TRBV13
J: TRBJ2-3
size: .
DNA: TGTGCCAGCAGCTTGGAGGCTAGCGGGAGACATACGCAGTATTTT
CDR3: CASSLEASGRHTQYF

D: TRBD1
V: TRBV7-9
J: TRBJ1-1
size: .
DNA: TGTGCCAGCAGCACTCAGGGGGTGACGGGCACTGAAGCTTTCTTT
CDR3: CASSTQGVTGTEAFF

D: TRBD1
V: TRBV5-1
J: TRBJ1-1
size: .
DNA: TGCGCCAGCAGCGAGGGACAGTACACTGAAGCTTTCTTT
CDR3: CASSEGQYTEAFF

D: .
V: TRBV30
J: TRBJ2-5
size: .
DNA: TGTGCCTGGAGTGCGGGCGGGTCCTTGCAAGAGACCCAGTACTTC
CDR3: CAWSAGGSLQETQYF

D: .
V: TRBV6-2/TRBV6-3
J: TRBJ1-1
size: .
DNA: TGTGCCAGCAGTTCAGGACAGCCCGGGTTCACTGAAGCTTTCTTT
CDR3: CASSSGQPGFTEAFF

D: TRBD1
V: TRBV5-1
J: TRBJ2-3
size: .
DNA: TGCGCCAGCAGCTTGGTGGGACAGGGCACAGATACGCAGTATTTT
CDR3: CASSLVGQGTDTQYF

D: TRBD1
V: TRBV6-1
J: TRBJ1-5
size: once
DNA: TGTGCCAGCAGTGAAGCGCAGGGGGCGGCTCAGCCCCAGCATTTT
CDR3: CASSEAQGAAQPQHF

D: TRBD2
V: TRBV4-3
J: TRBJ2-3
size: .
DNA: TGCGCCAGCAGCCAAGCGACTAGCGGGGGTAGCACAGATACGCAGTATTTT
CDR3: CASSQATSGGSTDTQYF

D: .
V: TRBV9
J: TRBJ1-1
size: .
DNA: TGTGCCAGCAGCGTCGACGCCTCGGGACATAACACTGAAGCTTTCTTT
CDR3: CASSVDASGHNTEAFF

D: TRBD1
V: TRBV19
J: TRBJ2-3
size: .
DNA: TGTGCCAGTAGCGACAGGGGAAGCACAGATACGCAGTATTTT
CDR3: CASSDRGSTDTQYF

D: TRBD1
V: TRBV6-5
J: TRBJ2-3
size: .
DNA: TGTGCCAGCAGGAGGACAGGGGGCACAGATACGCAGTATTTT
CDR3: CASRRTGGTDTQYF

D: TRBD1
V: TRBV7-3
J: TRBJ1-3
size: .
DNA: TGTACCAGCAGCTTAGGAGGGACAGGGGGCGTGGGAAACACCATATATTTT
CDR3: CTSSLGGTGGVGNTIYF

D: TRBD2
V: TRBV7-8
J: TRBJ2-7
size: .
DNA: TGTGCCAGCAGCTTAGGTCTAGCGGGTTACGAGCAGTACTTC
CDR3: CASSLGLAGYEQYF

D: .
V: TRBV24-1
J: TRBJ2-7
size: .
DNA: TGTGCCACCAGTGATTTGTATACTGGCGAGCAGTACTTC
CDR3: CATSDLYTGEQYF

D: TRBD2
V: TRBV20-1
J: TRBJ2-3
size: .
DNA: TGCAGTGCTAGTGGGCTAGCGGGGTTAACAGATACGCAGTATTTT
CDR3: CSASGLAGLTDTQYF

D: .
V: TRBV9
J: TRBJ2-6
size: .
DNA: TGTGCCAGCAGCCCGAGCCTTTTGAGCTCTGGGGCCAACGTCCTGACTTTC
CDR3: CASSPSLLSSGANVLTF

D: TRBD2
V: TRBV18
J: TRBJ2-4
size: .
DNA: TGTGCCAGCTCACTTATCGCTCCGGGAGGTCTGAACATTCAGTACTTC
CDR3: CASSLIAPGGLNIQYF

D: TRBD2
V: TRBV19
J: TRBJ2-1
size: .
DNA: TGTGCCAGTAGTATAGTCACTAGCGGGAGGTCAGAGCAGTTCTTC
CDR3: CASSIVTSGRSEQFF

D: TRBD1
V: TRBV27
J: TRBJ1-2
size: .
DNA: TGTGCCACCTCGGACAGGGGGACCAATGGCTACACCTTC
CDR3: CATSDRGTNGYTF

D: .
V: TRBV24-1
J: TRBJ2-3
size: once
DNA: TGTGCCACCAGTGTGGCGGGGTGGCCTTTCGACACAGATACGCAGTATTTT
CDR3: CATSVAGWPFDTDTQYF

D: .
V: TRBV11-2
J: TRBJ2-7
size: .
DNA: TGTGCCAGCAGCTTAGAAAGGGGGACACCCTACGAGCAGTACTTC
CDR3: CASSLERGTPYEQYF

D: .
V: TRBV10-2
J: TRBJ1-1
size: .
DNA: TGCGCCAGCATGAAGGGGGGGACTGAAGCTTTCTTT
CDR3: CASMKGGTEAFF

D: .
V: TRBV7-2
J: TRBJ2-1
size: .
DNA: TGTGCCAGCAGCCCCGACCCTAGTTCTAATGAGCAGTTCTTC
CDR3: CASSPDPSSNEQFF

D: .
V: TRBV2
J: TRBJ1-1
size: .
DNA: TGTGCCAGCAGTGATCCCGGGACACCTAACACTGAAGCTTTCTTT
CDR3: CASSDPGTPNTEAFF

D: TRBD1
V: TRBV5-1
J: TRBJ1-3
size: .
DNA: TGCGCCAGCAGCCCGACCACCTTCTCGACAGGGTTAGGAGGAAACACCATATATTTT
CDR3: CASSPTTFSTGLGGNTIYF

D: TRBD2
V: TRBV7-9
J: TRBJ2-5
size: .
DNA: TGTGCCACACATCGGTCTAGCGGGAGCCAAGAGACCCAGTACTTC
CDR3: CATHRSSGSQETQYF

D: .
V: TRBV7-9
J: TRBJ2-1
size: .
DNA: TGTGCCAGCAGCCGTAGCGGCCTCCCGGGCAATGAGCAGTTCTTC
CDR3: CASSRSGLPGNEQFF

D: .
V: TRBV5-1
J: TRBJ2-5
size: .
DNA: TGCGCCAGCAGCTTCACTGGCCAAGAGACCCAGTACTTC
CDR3: CASSFTGQETQYF

D: TRBD2
V: TRBV4-1
J: TRBJ2-7
size: once
DNA: TGCGCCAGCAGCCAATCCTCCGAGACTAGCGGGTTCACCTACGAGCAGTACTTC
CDR3: CASSQSSETSGFTYEQYF

D: .
V: TRBV10-3
J: TRBJ1-4
size: once
DNA: TGTGCCATCAGTGAGTCAAGAGGGAGTGCGACTAATGAAAAACTGTTTTTT
CDR3: CAISESRGSATNEKLFF

D: TRBD1
V: TRBV4-3
J: TRBJ1-1
size: .
DNA: TGCGCCAGCAGCCAAGATGCAGGGGGTATATTTGCTTTCTTT
CDR3: CASSQDAGGIFAFF

D: .
V: TRBV12-3/TRBV12-4
J: TRBJ1-5
size: once
DNA: TGTGCCAGCGGAACGGGAGGCAATCAGCCCCAGCATTTT
CDR3: CASGTGGNQPQHF

D: TRBD1
V: TRBV7-2
J: TRBJ1-2
size: .
DNA: TGTGCCAGCAGCGAATGGACAGGGCCGGTTGGCTACACCTTC
CDR3: CASSEWTGPVGYTF

D: .
V: TRBV11-2
J: TRBJ2-1
size: .
DNA: TGTGCCAGCAGCTTAGGGTACTACTCCTACAATGAGCAGTTCTTC
CDR3: CASSLGYYSYNEQFF